This TCR beta chain originates from a study of blood T cell repertoires in COVID-19. Overall study context: Nucleic acid was either cDNA or gDNA, and it came from T cells, B-cell-depleted T cells, or PBMCs.

In the authors' methods: The authors estimated nucleated cell counts from reference gene primer amplification. TCRdb keeps only in-frame clones here, not all; method: immunoSEQ multiplex PCR. The V and J calls and clone size are taken from that table; D and trimming were inferred from the DNA. The sample yields roughly 150,000 clones, roughly 88% seen once. V lost 6 bases, J lost 4 bases, and 19 bases lay in between. CDR1 is KGHSH and CDR2 is LQKENI in the germline V gene. The CDR3 sequence is 16 residues long. Seattle participants joined during active infection and were tracked over time. Input material: peripheral blood. This clonotype was sampled from an older man with COVID-19, enrolled during active disease. This chain links TRBV18 with TRBJ1-5, with D tentatively TRBD1 (6 bases). The CDR3 DNA sequence: TGTGCCAGCTCCCTCCGCAGCGAGGGGGTAAATCAGCCCCAGCATTTT. This gives the protein CASSLRSEGVNQPQHF.